These 14 T cell receptor beta chains share one sample of origin, sequenced in a study of Ad26.COV2.S vaccination and SARS-CoV-2 variants. Assay: immunoSEQ multiplex PCR; the TCRdb copy retains only in-frame clones and omits some. Found here are 350,000 to 450,000 clones, about 80% of them singletons; the top ten hold nearly 7.5%. Treatment described: around 19 received Ad26.COV2.S at low or high dose, single or two shots; several received placebo; per-sample allocation not given. At day 63 after the first vaccine or placebo injection, samples were drawn. This specimen consisted of peripheral blood, obtained in a trial of Ad26.COV2.S vaccine versus placebo. Every receptor here comes from a person aged 18-65 years who received the Ad26.COV2.S COVID-19 vaccine or a placebo.

The chain links TRBV13 to TRBJ1-3; D not certain. V lost 3 bases, J lost 4 bases, and 10 bases lay in between. CDR1 and CDR2 from the germline V gene are PRHDT and FYEKMQ (reference sequence). The CDR3 consists of 14 residues. This CDR3 is CASSFGRAGNTIYF. CDR3 in DNA: TGTGCCAGCAGCTTTGGAAGGGCCGGAAACACCATATATTTT. Using reference TRBV13 and TRBJ1-3 for the parts outside the CDR3, the full variable domain is AAGVIQSPRHLIKEKRETATLKCYPIPRHDTVYWYQQGPGQDPQFLISFYEKMQSDKGSIPDRFSAQQFSDYHSELNMSSLELGDSALYFCASSFGRAGNTIYFGEGSWLTVV.

The chain couples TRBV19 to TRBJ2-7; unclear D gene. CDR3 length: 15 amino acids. From germline, CDR1 is LNHDA and CDR2 SQIVND (reference sequence). The V and J ends lost 6 bases and 5 bases respectively, with 20 bases between them. DNA of the CDR3: TGTGCCAGTAGCAGTAAACCGCCGAGGTCCCACGAGCAGTACTTC. Its translation: CASSSKPPRSHEQYF.

The chain employs TRBV4-3 and TRBJ2-7; no firm D call. Trimming cost V 1 base and J 0 bases, with 7 bases left between them. The CDR3 length is 14 residues. Germline CDR1 is LGHNA and CDR2 is YSLEER. CDR3 nucleotides: TGCGCCAGCAGCCAAGGCGCGTTCTCCTACGAGCAGTACTTC. Translating it yields CASSQGAFSYEQYF.

This rearrangement joins TRBV6-6 to TRBJ2-7, with TRBD1 as a possible D gene (6 bases). Germline V gene sequence: CDR1 MNHNY, CDR2 SVGAGI (reference sequence). Deletions cut 4 bases from V and 2 bases from J, with 9 bases between. The CDR3 spans 13 residues. CDR3 loop: CASSWGPAYEQYF. The DNA for the CDR3 is TGTGCCAGCAGTTGGGGGCCCGCCTACGAGCAGTACTTC.

The chain recombines TRBV3-1 (or the pseudogene TRBV3-2) with TRBJ2-3; no definite D call. Germline lookup yields CDR1 LGHDT and CDR2 YNNKEL (reference sequence). The germline V and J ends were trimmed by 2 bases and 4 bases, with 13 bases remaining between them. The CDR3 length is 15 residues. The CDR3: CASSQMAVSPDTQYF. CDR3 DNA: TGTGCCAGCAGCCAAATGGCAGTGTCTCCAGATACGCAGTATTTT.

The chain recombines TRBV18 with TRBJ2-2; D uncertain. Trimming stripped 0 bases from V and 0 bases from J, with 8 bases between. Per the germline V gene, CDR1 is KGHSH and CDR2 is LQKENI. CDR3 size: 16 residues. The CDR3 bases are TGTGCCAGCTCACCACCCGGAGCCGCGAACACCGGGGAGCTGTTTTTT. It yields the protein CASSPPGAANTGELFF.

The chain couples TRBV20-1 to TRBJ2-3; D is unclear. Germline V gives CDR1 DFQATT, CDR2 SNEGSKA (reference sequence). With 3 bases removed from V and 3 bases from J, the gap between germline ends came to 4 bases. This CDR3 has 11 residues. The CDR3 DNA follows: TGCAGTGCTAGCGGGACAGATACGCAGTATTTT. Translation: CSASGTDTQYF.

The chain recombines TRBV19 with TRBJ1-1; TRBD1 is a possible D gene (6 bases). V was clipped by 6 bases and J by 11 bases, with 13 bases between them. Germline CDR1 LNHDA, CDR2 SQIVND (reference sequence). The CDR3 totals 11 residues. The CDR3 DNA reads TGTGCCAGTAGCCGACAGGCGGAGGCTTTCTTT. Translated, it gives CASSRQAEAFF.

The CDR3 loop reads CAGLQGNEGEQYF. DNA of the CDR3: TGTGCCGGACTACAGGGGAATGAAGGCGAGCAGTACTTC. The chain recombines TRBV2 with TRBJ2-7; maybe TRBD1 (7 bases). Between the trimmed V and J ends, which lost 11 bases and 6 bases, there was a span of 20 bases. The CDR3 length is 13 residues. Germline CDR1 reads SNHLY; CDR2 reads FYNNEI.

The V call is TRBV4-2, the J call TRBJ1-2; possibly TRBD1 for D (5 bases). Germline V lookup: CDR1 LGHNA, CDR2 YNFKEQ. Trimming took off 3 bases at V and 7 bases at J, with 18 bases between the two ends. The CDR3 has 15 residues. CDR3 loop: CASSHPNRDGGGYTF. In DNA, the CDR3 is TGTGCCAGCAGCCACCCGAACCGGGACGGAGGTGGCTACACCTTC.

In regard to this clone: A much larger clone sits a single nucleotide away, making a read error possible. J is TRBJ2-1 and V is TRBV11-3; 11 nucleotides agree with TRBD2. Germline CDR1 and CDR2: SGHNT and YENEEA. The V segment lost 4 bases and the J segment 0 bases; nucleotides outside the gene matches: 14. This CDR3 has 20 residues. The CDR3, as DNA: TGTGCCAGCAGCTCAGTAGGGACGGGTAGCGGGGGGGGCTCCTACAATGAGCAGTTCTTC. Its protein is CASSSVGTGSGGGSYNEQFF.

The count of this clone is one. V usage is TRBV21-1 and J usage is TRBJ2-3; TRBD2 was called by the table and not checked on the DNA. TRBV21-1 constitutes a pseudogene. The CDR3 totals 12 residues. CDR3: CASREAPDTQYF. The CDR3 nucleotides read TGTGCCAGCAGGGAGGCCCCAGATACGCAGTATTTT.

The chain joins TRBV19 to TRBJ1-4; TRBD1 is a possible D gene (5 bases). CDR1 is LNHDA, CDR2 SQIVND, per germline (reference sequence). Trimming removed 5 bases at V and 8 bases at J, with 21 bases between. The CDR3 contains 16 residues. The DNA for the CDR3 is TGTGCCAGTAGTTCCCGTCCAGGGCGTGTTAGCGAAAAACTGTTTTTT. It translates to CASSSRPGRVSEKLFF.

The V and J genes are TRBV24-1 and TRBJ1-5, with 8 bases fitting TRBD1. Germline lookup yields CDR1 KGHDR and CDR2 SFDVKD. J was trimmed by 2 bases and V by 6 bases; bases with no gene match: 5. The CDR3 extends over 15 amino acids. CDR3 DNA: TGTGCCACCAGTCCGACAGGGGAAGGCAATCAGCCCCAGCATTTT. Amino acids: CATSPTGEGNQPQHF.